Presented here are 26 T cell receptor beta chains from one specimen sequenced in a study of blood T cell repertoires in COVID-19. The repertoire was sequenced with immunoSEQ multiplex PCR; TCRdb's copy has only in-frame clones and lacks some. The sample holds more than 110,000 clones, around 80% seen once. The specimen sequenced was PBMCs or T cells enriched from blood (not recorded which). The receptors were sampled from a woman in her forties or fifties who had recovered from COVID-19.

To note about this clone: The same CDR3 can be traced to other DNA sequences in this sample. The chain joins TRBV9 to TRBJ1-1; D remains ambiguous. The CDR3 loop spans 12 amino acids. Germline CDR1 is SGDLS and CDR2 is YYNGEE. V gave up 2 bases and J gave up 4 bases, with 6 bases separating them. The CDR3, as DNA: TGTGCCAGCAGCGTGTCGGGCACTGAAGCTTTCTTT. Translating it yields CASSVSGTEAFF.

This rearrangement joins TRBV11-2 to TRBJ2-1; 10 bases are shared with TRBD1. Germline V gene data show CDR1 as SGHAT and CDR2 as FQNNGV. After removal of 1 base from V and 6 bases from J, the junction contained 0 bases not matched to a gene. The CDR3 is made up of 14 amino acids. CDR3 protein: CASSLGQGANEQFF. In DNA, the CDR3 is TGTGCCAGCAGCTTAGGACAGGGGGCCAATGAGCAGTTCTTC.

The chain joins TRBV3-1 (or the pseudogene TRBV3-2) to TRBJ2-2; 11 bases match TRBD2. V gave up 3 bases and J gave up 6 bases; unmatched junction bases: 6. The CDR3 extends over 16 amino acids. The germline CDR1 and CDR2 sequences are LGHDT and YNNKEL (reference sequence). The CDR3 DNA reads TGTGCCAGCAGCCATATTAGCGGGGGGGCCTCCGGGGAGCTGTTTTTT. Protein sequence: CASSHISGGASGELFF.

The sample holds one count of this clone. The genes are TRBV7-9 and TRBJ1-1; TRBD1 might be the D (6 bases). Looked up from germline, CDR1 is SEHNR and CDR2 is FQNEAQ (reference sequence). V lost 5 bases, J lost 0 bases, and 13 bases lay in between. The CDR3 is 15 residues long. CDR3 protein: CASSPKGHMNTEAFF. CDR3 in DNA: TGTGCCAGCAGCCCAAAGGGACACATGAACACTGAAGCTTTCTTT.

As DNA, the CDR3 is TGTGCCAGCAGTCGACCTACAGGGATGAGGGCCTACGAGCAGTACGTC. This translates into CASSRPTGMRAYEQYV. This chain uses TRBV6-2 or TRBV6-3 with TRBJ2-7, with a tentative D call TRBD1 (6 bases). The CDR3 has 16 amino acids. The V end was cut by 5 bases, the J end by 2 bases, with 19 bases between. Germline-derived CDR1 and CDR2 are MNHEY and SVGEGT.

This clone was counted ten times or more. This chain uses TRBV11-2 with TRBJ2-1; 14 bases align to TRBD2. This CDR3 has 17 residues. V lost 5 bases and J lost 3; bases outside the gene matches: 6. In germline, CDR1 is SGHAT, CDR2 FQNNGV. The CDR3 region is CASSLWTSGGYYNEQFF. Here the CDR3 DNA reads TGTGCCAGCAGCCTATGGACTAGCGGGGGGTACTACAATGAGCAGTTCTTC.

The chain has TRBV6-5 and TRBJ1-2; maybe TRBD1 (6 bases). V gave up 8 bases and J gave up 8 bases, with 18 bases separating them. From germline, CDR1 is MNHEY and CDR2 SVGAGI. The CDR3 length is 13 residues. CDR3 region: CASVQRGARGYTF. The CDR3 DNA reads as TGTGCCAGCGTCCAGCGGGGGGCTCGCGGCTACACCTTC.

The V gene is TRBV5-1, the J gene TRBJ2-5; the D gene is possibly TRBD1 (5 bases). The CDR3 spans 15 residues. The V and J ends lost 4 bases and 1 base respectively, with 14 bases between them. From germline, CDR1 is SGHRS and CDR2 YFSETQ. This CDR3 is CASSAGRVTQETQYF. In nucleotides, the CDR3 is TGCGCCAGCAGCGCCGGCAGGGTAACCCAAGAGACCCAGTACTTC. Combining the CDR3 with reference TRBV5-1 and TRBJ2-5 gives the whole variable domain KAGVTQTPRYLIKTRGQQVTLSCSPISGHRSVSWYQQTPGQGLQFLFEYFSETQRNKGNFPGRFSGRQFSNSRSEMNVSTLELGDSALYLCASSAGRVTQETQYFGPGTRLLVL.

This clone has a single count. V and J are TRBV2 and TRBJ2-1; weak D call: TRBD1 (6 bases). The germline V gene encodes CDR1 SNHLY and CDR2 FYNNEI. The V gene lost 1 base and the J gene lost 3 bases, with 16 bases spanning the gap. This CDR3 comprises 17 residues. As DNA, the CDR3 is TGTGCCAGCAGTGAAGATCGATTTGGACAGCGCTACAATGAGCAGTTCTTC. It specifies CASSEDRFGQRYNEQFF.

V gene TRBV11-3 combines with J gene TRBJ1-3; no reliable D call. CDR3 length equals 15 residues. Trimming removed 5 bases at V and 0 bases at J, with 11 bases between. Germline V gives CDR1 SGHNT, CDR2 YENEEA. CDR3 region: CASSDEGTSGNTIYF. CDR3 sequence (DNA): TGTGCCAGCAGCGATGAGGGTACCTCTGGAAACACCATATATTTT.

V gene TRBV18 combines with J gene TRBJ1-5, with TRBD1 as a possible D gene (5 bases). From germline, CDR1 is KGHSH and CDR2 LQKENI. The CDR3 runs to 15 residues. V gave up 5 bases and J gave up 0 bases, with 11 bases separating them. CDR3 region: CASSSQGYSNQPQHF. CDR3 bases: TGTGCCAGCTCATCTCAGGGATATAGCAATCAGCCCCAGCATTTT.

The table lists this clone with a count of one. V gene TRBV9 combines with J gene TRBJ1-4, with TRBD1 as a possible D gene (5 bases). Germline V gene data show CDR1 as SGDLS and CDR2 as YYNGEE. The CDR3 spans 14 residues. The V end lost 1 base, the J end lost 6 bases, and 10 bases lay between the germline ends. The CDR3 protein is CASSVQGGDEKLFF. The CDR3 DNA reads as TGTGCCAGCAGCGTACAGGGAGGGGATGAAAAACTGTTTTTT.

The V and J genes are TRBV6-2 or TRBV6-3 and TRBJ1-5, with a weak D call TRBD1 (6 bases). From germline, CDR1 is MNHEY and CDR2 SVGEGT. Trimming removed 6 bases at V and 0 bases at J, with 18 bases between. This CDR3 comprises 17 residues. CDR3 loop: CASSPGTFFFSNQPQHF. For the CDR3, the DNA is TGTGCCAGCAGCCCTGGGACATTCTTCTTTAGCAATCAGCCCCAGCATTTT.

The V and J genes are TRBV11-1 and TRBJ1-1; TRBD1 is a possible D gene (6 bases). CDR1 and CDR2 (germline): SGHAT, FQDESV (reference sequence). Trimming shortened V by 7 bases and J by 12 bases, and 21 bases separated the two germline ends. CDR3 size: 13 residues. This CDR3 reads CASTSNRRDKTFF. The DNA of the CDR3 is TGTGCCAGCACCTCTAATCGCCGGGACAAAACTTTCTTT.

The chain employs TRBV19 and TRBJ2-7; TRBD2 might be the D (5 bases). The germline V gene encodes CDR1 LNHDA and CDR2 SQIVND (reference sequence). V was pared by 1 base and J by 4 bases, with 11 bases between. The CDR3 contains 14 residues. CDR3 loop: CASSIGGFGYEQYF. CDR3 DNA sequence: TGTGCCAGTAGTATAGGCGGGTTTGGTTACGAGCAGTACTTC.

As DNA, the CDR3 is TGTGCCAGCAGCTTATTGGGGAGTGTTGGTACAGATACGCAGTATTTT. Translated, it gives CASSLLGSVGTDTQYF. The chain carries TRBV7-2 and TRBJ2-3, with D perhaps TRBD2 (5 bases). V was trimmed by 2 bases and J by 3 bases, leaving 15 bases between them. Germline lookup yields CDR1 SGHTA and CDR2 FQGNSA. This CDR3 has 16 residues.

The CDR3 DNA follows: TGTGCCAGCAGCTTCGACAGGGGGGGCACCGGGGAGCTGTTTTTT. It codes for CASSFDRGGTGELFF. The chain is built from TRBV7-2 and TRBJ2-2; TRBD1 matches 9 bases. Germline values: CDR1 SGHTA, CDR2 FQGNSA. This CDR3 has 15 residues. J lost 4 bases, V lost 3 bases, and 3 bases had no gene match.

The chain couples TRBV7-9 to TRBJ1-1; the D is unclear. This CDR3 is built from 16 residues. Trimming cost V 7 bases and J 1 base, with 19 bases left between them. The germline V gene has CDR1 SEHNR and CDR2 FQNEAQ (reference sequence). The CDR3 region is CASTPSRTGGNTEAFF. As DNA, the CDR3 is TGTGCCAGCACCCCCTCCAGAACGGGTGGGAACACTGAAGCTTTCTTT.

The chain couples TRBV10-3 to TRBJ1-2; no clear D gene. CDR3 length: 16 residues. Germline values: CDR1 ENHRY, CDR2 SYGVKD. With 4 bases removed from V and 8 bases from J, the gap between germline ends came to 23 bases. DNA for the CDR3: TGTGCCATCAGTGGGCTAGGCAGCGCGATCCGAGAGGGCTACACCTTC. Translation gives CAISGLGSAIREGYTF.

This clone was counted once. V and J are TRBV5-4 and TRBJ2-5, with TRBD2 identical over 10 bases. V shed 2 bases and J 1 base; nucleotides not matched to a gene: 2. The CDR3 runs 15 residues. Looked up from germline, CDR1 is SGHNT and CDR2 is YYREEE (reference sequence). The CDR3 loop is CASSLAGGIQETQYF. CDR3 in DNA: TGTGCCAGCAGCTTAGCGGGGGGGATCCAAGAGACCCAGTACTTC.

The gene calls are TRBV19 and TRBJ2-7; TRBD1 agrees at 9 bases. Trimming removed 5 bases from V and 5 bases from J; junction bases left unmatched: 10. This CDR3 is built from 15 residues. The germline V gene has CDR1 LNHDA and CDR2 SQIVND (reference sequence). The CDR3 is CASSSEYRGLHEQYF. The CDR3, as DNA: TGTGCCAGTAGTTCTGAGTACAGGGGGCTACACGAGCAGTACTTC.

This sequence joins TRBV7-2 and TRBJ1-4; a weak D match, TRBD1 (5 bases). V shed 6 bases and J shed 4 bases, with 12 bases lying between them. The CDR3 loop spans 14 amino acids. The V gene's germline CDR1 is SGHTA and CDR2 FQGNSA. The CDR3: CASRGQALNEKLFF. CDR3 DNA sequence: TGTGCCAGCAGGGGGCAGGCGCTTAATGAAAAACTGTTTTTT.

The chain is built from TRBV11-3 and TRBJ2-3, with D perhaps matching TRBD2 (6 bases). Germline V lookup: CDR1 SGHNT, CDR2 YENEEA. V was clipped by 6 bases and J by 2 bases, with 12 bases between them. CDR3 length: 14 residues. The DNA of the CDR3 is TGTGCCAGCAGTGACGGAGGGGACACAGATACGCAGTATTTT. Translating gives CASSDGGDTDTQYF.

This clone is a singleton in its sample. The chain is built from TRBV14 and TRBJ2-7; 7 bases map to TRBD1. The germline V gene encodes CDR1 SGHDN and CDR2 FVKESK. The CDR3 is made up of 15 amino acids. The J segment lost 2 bases and the V segment lost 4 bases, leaving 8 bases of the junction unmatched. DNA for the CDR3: TGTGCCAGCAGCCTCACCGGGACAGCCACCTACGAGCAGTACTTC. Protein product: CASSLTGTATYEQYF.

The sample holds a few counts of this clone. V and J are TRBV7-9 and TRBJ2-7; TRBD1 is a possible D gene (7 bases). Deletions cut 5 bases from V and 5 bases from J, with 10 bases between. Looked up from germline, CDR1 is SEHNR and CDR2 is FQNEAQ (reference sequence). The CDR3 consists of 12 residues. The CDR3 sequence: CASSQGGDEQYV. The CDR3 region has the DNA TGTGCCAGCAGCCAGGGGGGCGACGAGCAGTACGTC.

The chain is built from TRBV9 and TRBJ2-5; weak D call: TRBD2 (7 bases). The CDR3 covers 14 residues. The germline CDR1 and CDR2 sequences are SGDLS and YYNGEE. V was clipped by 2 bases and J by 4 bases, with 12 bases between them. The CDR3 protein is CASSVGGLRETQYF. For the CDR3, the DNA is TGTGCCAGCAGCGTCGGGGGGCTAAGAGAGACCCAGTACTTC. The whole variable domain, remainder taken from reference TRBV9 and TRBJ2-5, is DSGVTQTPKHLITATGQRVTLRCSPRSGDLSVYWYQQSLDQGLQFLIQYYNGEERAKGNILERFSAQQFPDLHSELNLSSLELGDSALYFCASSVGGLRETQYFGPGTRLLVL.